These T cell receptor beta chains were read from a single sample in a study of T cell responses to AZD1222 COVID-19 vaccine. Repertoires were generated with immunoSEQ multiplex PCR, while TCRdb's copy carries only in-frame clones and drops some. The sample contains 110,000 to 150,000 clones, more than 70% of which appear only once. The sequenced sample was peripheral blood, obtained 28 days after the second AZD1222 dose. These receptors came from an adult who received the AZD1222 COVID-19 vaccine. Each CDR3 is given with its conserved first and last residue. Fields, in order: J gene, clone size, V gene, D gene, CDR3 protein, CDR3 DNA. The D gene is left open where the match is weak. A row's size may be missing; if present it is once, few, many or a size class.

TRBJ1-1	.	TRBV2	TRBD1	CASSVQGLSNTEAFF	TGTGCCAGCAGTGTACAGGGGTTATCGAACACTGAAGCTTTCTTT
TRBJ1-3	.	TRBV7-6	TRBD1	CASGRTGSGNTIYF	TGTGCCAGCGGTCGGACAGGGTCTGGAAACACCATATATTTT
TRBJ1-1	.	TRBV7-9	.	CASSLDRGVPNRNTEAFF	TGTGCCAGCAGCTTAGATCGAGGGGTGCCGAATCGGAACACTGAAGCTTTCTTT
TRBJ2-3	.	TRBV7-8	TRBD1	CASSLTGGKSTDTQYF	TGTGCCAGCAGCCTTACAGGGGGCAAAAGCACAGATACGCAGTATTTT
TRBJ1-1	.	TRBV5-6	.	CASSRTQGTEAFF	TGTGCCAGCAGCCGAACACAGGGAACTGAAGCTTTCTTT
TRBJ1-1	.	TRBV4-1	.	CASSQRAGLTDRGTEAFF	TGCGCCAGCAGCCAAAGGGCGGGACTCACAGACCGGGGGACTGAAGCTTTCTTT
TRBJ2-6	.	TRBV11-2	.	CASSLVTGGGTLTF	TGTGCCAGCAGCTTAGTAACTGGGGGCGGGACGTTGACTTTC
TRBJ1-2	.	TRBV19	.	CASSSTISNYGYTF	TGTGCCAGTAGTTCAACGATCTCTAACTATGGCTACACCTTC
TRBJ2-1	.	TRBV3-1/TRBV3-2	.	CASSHQNRHNEQFF	TGTGCCAGCAGTCACCAAAACAGGCACAATGAGCAGTTCTTC
TRBJ1-1	.	TRBV28	TRBD1	CASSLRGTEAFF	TGTGCCAGCAGCCTCAGGGGGACTGAAGCTTTCTTT
TRBJ1-1	.	TRBV28	.	CASRVQGGGNTEAFF	TGTGCCAGCAGGGTACAGGGAGGGGGGAACACTGAAGCCTTCTTT
TRBJ1-2	.	TRBV2	TRBD1	CASRLQGTNYGYTF	TGTGCCAGCAGGTTACAGGGGACTAACTATGGCTACACCTTC
TRBJ2-5	.	TRBV27	.	CASSWAKVHGTQYF	TGTGCCAGCAGTTGGGCCAAGGTGCACGGCACCCAGTACTTC
TRBJ1-6	.	TRBV6-5	.	CASRDVQGRTGPLHF	TGTGCCAGCAGAGACGTACAGGGAAGGACTGGGCCCCTCCACTTT
TRBJ1-4	.	TRBV5-4	.	CASSLDPNEKLFF	TGTGCCAGCAGCTTGGATCCGAATGAAAAACTGTTTTTT
TRBJ1-1	few	TRBV6-6	TRBD1	CASRPGTGAMNTEAFF	TGTGCCAGCAGGCCCGGGACAGGGGCCATGAACACTGAAGCTTTCTTT
TRBJ1-1	.	TRBV6-5	.	CASRPGVFDTEAFF	TGTGCCAGCAGACCGGGGGTATTTGACACTGAAGCTTTCTTT
TRBJ1-4	once	TRBV3-1/TRBV3-2	TRBD1	CASSQDDRGLLEKLFF	TGTGCCAGCAGCCAGGACGACAGGGGGCTTCTTGAAAAACTGTTTTTT
TRBJ2-5	few	TRBV25-1	.	CASSERRGLFISETQYF	TGTGCCAGCAGTGAACGTCGGGGACTCTTTATATCGGAGACCCAGTACTTC
TRBJ1-1	.	TRBV6-5	.	CASSYRTNTEAFF	TGTGCCAGCAGTTACAGAACGAACACTGAAGCTTTCTTT
TRBJ2-2	.	TRBV5-1	.	CASSLALSDTGELFF	TGCGCCAGCAGCTTGGCGCTGTCGGACACCGGGGAGCTGTTTTTT
TRBJ2-7	once	TRBV19	.	CASSITGGEYEEQYF	TGTGCCAGTAGTATTACTGGGGGCGAGTATGAAGAGCAGTACTTC
TRBJ1-2	.	TRBV21-1	.	CASSNSGQGGSISNYGYTF	TGTGCCAGCAGCAATTCCGGACAGGGGGGGAGTATATCTAACTATGGCTACACCTTC
TRBJ2-1	.	TRBV7-3	.	CASSLTRGPEDEQFF	TGTGCCAGCAGCTTAACAAGGGGCCCGGAAGATGAGCAGTTCTTC
TRBJ1-2	.	TRBV5-1	TRBD1	CASRTVPYRGPPYGYTF	TGCGCCAGCAGAACGGTCCCTTACAGGGGCCCTCCTTATGGCTACACCTTC
TRBJ2-1	.	TRBV19	TRBD2	CASSTGTRGNEQFF	TGTGCCAGTAGTACCGGGACTAGGGGCAATGAGCAGTTCTTC
TRBJ2-3	.	TRBV4-3	.	CASSLGDGDTQYF	TGCGCCAGCAGCCTAGGGGACGGGGATACGCAGTATTTT
TRBJ2-2	.	TRBV9	.	CASSPTGQNTGELFF	TGTGCCAGCAGCCCCACCGGACAGAACACCGGGGAGCTGTTTTTT
TRBJ1-1	.	TRBV28	TRBD1	CASSFRDRLNTEAFF	TGTGCCAGCAGTTTCAGGGACAGATTGAACACTGAAGCTTTCTTT
TRBJ2-6	.	TRBV5-8	.	CARGTENLSGANVLTF	TGTGCCAGGGGCACCGAGAACCTATCTGGGGCCAACGTCCTGACTTTC
TRBJ1-5	few	TRBV19	TRBD1	CASSTQGVKIQPQHF	TGTGCCAGTAGTACCCAGGGGGTTAAAATTCAGCCCCAGCATTTT
TRBJ2-2	.	TRBV15	.	CATSRDLGYNTGELFF	TGTGCCACCAGCAGAGATCTGGGCTATAACACCGGGGAGCTGTTTTTT
TRBJ1-2	.	TRBV5-4	.	CASSSLMGPGKYTF	TGTGCCAGCAGCTCACTCATGGGTCCAGGGAAATACACCTTC
TRBJ2-1	.	TRBV7-3	TRBD1	CASSGGTGDNEQFF	TGTGCCAGCAGCGGGGGAACAGGGGACAATGAGCAGTTCTTC
TRBJ1-1	many	TRBV28	.	CASSLSATVDTEAFF	TGTGCCAGCAGTTTAAGTGCTACGGTGGACACTGAAGCTTTCTTT
TRBJ1-2	.	TRBV7-2	.	CASSLGPGGSRGYTF	TGTGCCAGCAGCTTGGGCCCCGGGGGGTCCCGGGGCTACACCTTC
TRBJ2-1	.	TRBV28	TRBD1	CASSKNAGTGGNNEQFF	TGTGCCAGCAGTAAAAATGCCGGGACAGGGGGTAACAATGAGCAGTTCTTC
TRBJ1-5	few	TRBV5-5	.	CASSFEGGNQPQHF	TGTGCCAGCAGCTTCGAAGGGGGCAATCAGCCCCAGCATTTT
TRBJ2-3	.	TRBV2	.	CASRTTGKVSTDTQYF	TGTGCCAGCAGAACGACAGGAAAGGTTAGCACAGATACGCAGTATTTT
TRBJ1-5	.	TRBV19	TRBD1	CASRRQGGPNQPQHF	TGTGCCAGTAGAAGACAGGGGGGCCCCAATCAGCCCCAGCATTTT
TRBJ1-3	.	TRBV15	.	CATRIGGAGNTIYF	TGTGCCACCAGGATAGGGGGGGCTGGAAACACCATATATTTT
TRBJ2-1	.	TRBV11-2	TRBD2	CASSLEGLAGAYNEQFF	TGTGCCAGCAGCTTAGAAGGCCTAGCGGGGGCATACAATGAGCAGTTCTTC
TRBJ2-7	.	TRBV4-1	TRBD1	CASSHAPGQGEYEQYF	TGCGCCAGCAGCCATGCACCGGGACAGGGCGAATACGAGCAGTACTTC
TRBJ1-6	.	TRBV4-3	.	CASSQESGNSPLHF	TGCGCCAGCAGCCAAGAGTCCGGGAATTCACCCCTCCACTTT
TRBJ1-1	.	TRBV7-8	.	CASTPDWLNTEAFF	TGTGCCAGCACCCCCGATTGGCTGAACACTGAAGCTTTCTTT
TRBJ1-2	.	TRBV3-1/TRBV3-2	.	CASFDPGIGYGYTF	TGTGCCAGCTTTGACCCAGGGATAGGGTATGGCTACACCTTC
TRBJ1-2	.	TRBV3-1/TRBV3-2	.	CASSQGLGQGYTF	TGTGCCAGCAGCCAAGGTCTGGGGCAAGGCTACACCTTC
TRBJ2-3	.	TRBV18	.	CASSPPFGTDTQYF	TGTGCCAGCTCACCGCCATTCGGCACAGATACGCAGTATTTT
TRBJ2-7	.	TRBV10-2	TRBD1	CASSDRGQRYEQYF	TGCGCCAGCAGTGACAGGGGGCAGCGGTACGAGCAGTACTTC
TRBJ1-4	.	TRBV7-9	.	CASSLVYTNEKLFF	TGTGCCAGCAGCTTGGTCTACACTAATGAAAAACTGTTTTTT
TRBJ1-1	.	TRBV6-6	.	CASSYGREAFF	TGTGCCAGCAGTTACGGCAGGGAAGCTTTCTTT
TRBJ2-1	.	TRBV29-1	.	CSADPGHTNYNEQFF	TGCAGCGCTGATCCGGGACACACGAACTACAATGAGCAGTTCTTC